The 3 T cell receptor beta chains below were found in one sample sequenced in a study of blood T cell repertoires in COVID-19. Data came from immunoSEQ multiplex PCR; TCRdb stores just in-frame clones and leaves some out. Here the sample spans fewer than 250,000 clones, 85% to 90% being singletons. Sequenced input: peripheral blood. The receptors here all came from a woman in her seventies with acute or convalescent COVID-19.

CDR3: CASSLRDSGTF. The CDR3 nucleotides read TGTGCCAGCAGCTTAAGGGACAGCGGGACCTTC. The gene calls are TRBV5-8 and TRBJ1-2, with TRBD1 matching over 7 bases. This CDR3 is built from 11 residues. CDR1 and CDR2 (germline): SGHTS, YDEGEE. J was trimmed by 14 bases and V by 2 bases; bases with no gene match: 6.

This clone was observed a single time. V and J are TRBV2 and TRBJ2-5; 7 bases map to TRBD1. This CDR3 contains 13 residues. The V gene end was trimmed by 6 bases and the J gene end by 5 bases; junction bases not matched to a gene: 6. Germline assignment: CDR1 SNHLY and CDR2 FYNNEI. The CDR3 region has the DNA TGTGCCAGCAGCCTGAGGGGGCTTGAGACCCAGTACTTC. Its translation: CASSLRGLETQYF.

V is TRBV2 and J is TRBJ2-1; D is possibly TRBD2 (6 bases). Trimming left V 4 bases short and J 4 bases short, with 11 bases between. Germline CDR1 reads SNHLY; CDR2 reads FYNNEI. The CDR3 contains 14 residues. For the CDR3, the DNA is TGTGCCAGCAGTGCTACGGGAGTGTACAATGAGCAGTTCTTC. Translating gives CASSATGVYNEQFF.